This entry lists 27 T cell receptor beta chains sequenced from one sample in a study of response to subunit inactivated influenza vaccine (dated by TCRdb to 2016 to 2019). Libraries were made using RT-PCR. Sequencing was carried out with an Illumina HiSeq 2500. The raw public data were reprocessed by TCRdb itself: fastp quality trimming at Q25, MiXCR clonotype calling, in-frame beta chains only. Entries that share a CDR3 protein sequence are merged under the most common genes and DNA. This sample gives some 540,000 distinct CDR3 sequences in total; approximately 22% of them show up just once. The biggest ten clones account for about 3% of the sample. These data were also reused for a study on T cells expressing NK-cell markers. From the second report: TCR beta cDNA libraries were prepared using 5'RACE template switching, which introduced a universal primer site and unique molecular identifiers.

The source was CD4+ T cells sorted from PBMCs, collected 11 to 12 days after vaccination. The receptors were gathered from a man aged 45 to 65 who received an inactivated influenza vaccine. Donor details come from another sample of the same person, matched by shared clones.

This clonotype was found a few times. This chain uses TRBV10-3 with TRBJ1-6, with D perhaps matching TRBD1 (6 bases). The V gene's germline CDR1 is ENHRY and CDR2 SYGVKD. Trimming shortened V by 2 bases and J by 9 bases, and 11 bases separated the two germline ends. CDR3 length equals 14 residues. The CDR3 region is CAISETGRSSPLHF. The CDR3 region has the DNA TGTGCCATCAGTGAGACAGGGAGGAGTTCACCCCTCCACTTT.

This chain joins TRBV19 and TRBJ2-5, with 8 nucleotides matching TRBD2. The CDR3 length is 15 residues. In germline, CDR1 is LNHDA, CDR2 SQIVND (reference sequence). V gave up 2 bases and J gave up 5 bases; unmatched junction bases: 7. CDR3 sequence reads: CASSIRGTSVETQYF. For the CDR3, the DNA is TGTGCCAGTAGTATAAGAGGGACTAGTGTGGAGACCCAGTACTTC.

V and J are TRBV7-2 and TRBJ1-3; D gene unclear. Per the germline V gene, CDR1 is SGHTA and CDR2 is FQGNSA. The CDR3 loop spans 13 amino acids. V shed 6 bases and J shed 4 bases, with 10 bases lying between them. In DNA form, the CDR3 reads TGTGCCAGCAGTGATAGCGTAGGAAACACCATATATTTT. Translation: CASSDSVGNTIYF.

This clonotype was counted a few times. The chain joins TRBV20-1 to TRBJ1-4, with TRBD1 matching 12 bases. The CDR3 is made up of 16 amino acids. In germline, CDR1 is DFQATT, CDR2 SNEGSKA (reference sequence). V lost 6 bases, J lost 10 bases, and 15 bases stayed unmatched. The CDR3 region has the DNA TGCAGTGCCTATTCCGGGACAGGGGGCCCCTCCGGAAAACTGTTTTTT. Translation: CSAYSGTGGPSGKLFF.

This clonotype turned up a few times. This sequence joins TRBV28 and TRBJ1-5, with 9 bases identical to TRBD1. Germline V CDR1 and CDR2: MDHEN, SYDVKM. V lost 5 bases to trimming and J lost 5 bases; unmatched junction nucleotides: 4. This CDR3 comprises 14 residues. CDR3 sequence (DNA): TGTGCCAGCAGTGGGACAGGGCTGTATCAGCCCCAGCATTTT. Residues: CASSGTGLYQPQHF.

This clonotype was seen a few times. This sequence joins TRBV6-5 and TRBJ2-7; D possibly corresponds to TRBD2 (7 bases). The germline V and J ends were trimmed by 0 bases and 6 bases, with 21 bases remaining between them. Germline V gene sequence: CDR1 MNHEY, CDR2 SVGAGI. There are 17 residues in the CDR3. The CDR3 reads CASSYSPGAGAASEQYF. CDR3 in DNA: TGTGCCAGCAGTTACTCCCCAGGGGCGGGGGCCGCCTCCGAGCAGTACTTC.

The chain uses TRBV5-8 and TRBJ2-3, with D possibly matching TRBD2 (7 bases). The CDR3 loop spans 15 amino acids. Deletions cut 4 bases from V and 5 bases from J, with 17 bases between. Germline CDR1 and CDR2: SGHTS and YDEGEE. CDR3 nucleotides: TGTGCCAGCAGCATCGGACTAGGGGGGGGAGATACGCAGTATTTT. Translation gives CASSIGLGGGDTQYF.

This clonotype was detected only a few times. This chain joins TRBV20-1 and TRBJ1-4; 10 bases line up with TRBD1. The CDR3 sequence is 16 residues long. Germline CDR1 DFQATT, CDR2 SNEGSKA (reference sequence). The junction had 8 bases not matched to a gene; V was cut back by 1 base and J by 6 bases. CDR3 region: CSARAGTGAEDEKLFF. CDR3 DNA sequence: TGCAGTGCTAGAGCGGGGACAGGGGCAGAAGATGAAAAACTGTTTTTT.

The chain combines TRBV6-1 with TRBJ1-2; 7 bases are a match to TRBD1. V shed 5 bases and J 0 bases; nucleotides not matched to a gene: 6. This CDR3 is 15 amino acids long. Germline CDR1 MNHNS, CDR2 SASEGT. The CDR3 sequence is CASSRSGQSNYGYTF. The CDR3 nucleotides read TGTGCCAGCAGTCGATCGGGACAGTCTAACTATGGCTACACCTTC.

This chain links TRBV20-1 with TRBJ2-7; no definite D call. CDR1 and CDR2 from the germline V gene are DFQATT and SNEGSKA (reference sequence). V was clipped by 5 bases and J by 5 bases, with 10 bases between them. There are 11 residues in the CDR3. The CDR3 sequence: CSAGSTDEQYF. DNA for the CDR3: TGCAGTGCTGGATCGACGGACGAGCAGTACTTC.

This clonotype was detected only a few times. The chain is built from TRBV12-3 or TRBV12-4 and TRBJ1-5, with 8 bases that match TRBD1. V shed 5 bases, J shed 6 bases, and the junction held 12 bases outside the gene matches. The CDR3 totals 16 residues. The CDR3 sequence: CASSTGTGPDGQPQHF. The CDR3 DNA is TGTGCCAGCAGTACTGGGACAGGCCCCGATGGTCAGCCCCAGCATTTT.

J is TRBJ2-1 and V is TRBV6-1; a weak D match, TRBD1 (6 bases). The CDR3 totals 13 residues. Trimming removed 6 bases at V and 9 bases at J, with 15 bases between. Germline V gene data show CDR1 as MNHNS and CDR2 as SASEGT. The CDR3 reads CASRHTGSGEQFF. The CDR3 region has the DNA TGTGCCAGCAGGCACACAGGGAGCGGTGAGCAGTTCTTC.

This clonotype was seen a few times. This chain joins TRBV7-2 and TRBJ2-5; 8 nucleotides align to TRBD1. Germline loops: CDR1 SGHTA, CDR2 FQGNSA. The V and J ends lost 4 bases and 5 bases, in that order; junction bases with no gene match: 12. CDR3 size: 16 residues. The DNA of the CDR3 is TGTGCCAGCAGCTCCACCCGGGACAGGTATTGGGAGACCCAGTACTTC. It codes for CASSSTRDRYWETQYF.

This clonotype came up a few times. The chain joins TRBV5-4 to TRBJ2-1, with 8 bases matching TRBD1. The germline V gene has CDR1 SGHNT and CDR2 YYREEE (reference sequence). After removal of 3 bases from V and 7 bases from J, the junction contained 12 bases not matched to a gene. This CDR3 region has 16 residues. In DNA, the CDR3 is TGTGCCAGCAGCTCGAAATCAGGGGGCGATTGGAATGAGCAGTTCTTC. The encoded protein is CASSSKSGGDWNEQFF.

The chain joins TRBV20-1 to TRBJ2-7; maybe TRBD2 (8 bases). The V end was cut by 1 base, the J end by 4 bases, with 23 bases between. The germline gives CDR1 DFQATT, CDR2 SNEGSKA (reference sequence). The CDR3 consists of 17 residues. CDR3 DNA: TGCAGTGCTAGAGGGGATGTCGGGAGGGGGCGCGGGTACGAGCAGTACTTC. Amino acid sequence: CSARGDVGRGRGYEQYF.

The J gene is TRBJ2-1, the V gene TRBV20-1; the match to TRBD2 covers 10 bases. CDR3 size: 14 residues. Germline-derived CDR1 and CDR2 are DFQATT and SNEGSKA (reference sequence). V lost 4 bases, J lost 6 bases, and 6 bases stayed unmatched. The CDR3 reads CSATLAGVPNEQFF. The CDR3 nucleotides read TGCAGTGCTACTCTAGCGGGAGTTCCCAATGAGCAGTTCTTC.

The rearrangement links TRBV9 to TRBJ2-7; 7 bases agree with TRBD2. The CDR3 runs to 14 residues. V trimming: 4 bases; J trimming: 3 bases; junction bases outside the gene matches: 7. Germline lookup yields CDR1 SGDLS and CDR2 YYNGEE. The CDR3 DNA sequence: TGTGCCAGCAGCTTATCCGGACTAGTCTACGAGCAGTACTTC. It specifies CASSLSGLVYEQYF.

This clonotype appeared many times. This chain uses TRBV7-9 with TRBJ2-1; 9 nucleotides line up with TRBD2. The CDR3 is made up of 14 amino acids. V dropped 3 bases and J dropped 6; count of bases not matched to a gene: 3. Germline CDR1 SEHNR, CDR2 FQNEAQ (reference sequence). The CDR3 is CASSFAGGSNEQFF. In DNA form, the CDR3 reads TGTGCCAGCAGCTTCGCGGGAGGGTCCAATGAGCAGTTCTTC. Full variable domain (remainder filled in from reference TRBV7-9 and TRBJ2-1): DTGVSQNPRHKITKRGQNVTFRCDPISEHNRLYWYRQTLGQGPEFLTYFQNEAQLEKSRLLSDRFSAERPKGSFSTLEIQRTEQGDSAMYLCASSFAGGSNEQFFGPGTRLTVL.

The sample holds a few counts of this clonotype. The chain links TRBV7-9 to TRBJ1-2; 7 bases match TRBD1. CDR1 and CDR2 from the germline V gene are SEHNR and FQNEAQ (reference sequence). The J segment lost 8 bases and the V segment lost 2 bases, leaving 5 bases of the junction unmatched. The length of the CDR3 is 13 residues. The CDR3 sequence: CASSLTGERGYTF. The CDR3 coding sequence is TGTGCCAGCAGCTTAACAGGGGAGCGCGGCTACACCTTC.

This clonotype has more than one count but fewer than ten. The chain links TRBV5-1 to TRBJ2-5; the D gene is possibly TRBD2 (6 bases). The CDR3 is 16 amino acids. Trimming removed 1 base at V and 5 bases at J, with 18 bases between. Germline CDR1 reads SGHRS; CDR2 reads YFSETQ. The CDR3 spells CASSLSGRNGVETQYF. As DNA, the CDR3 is TGCGCCAGCAGCTTGTCGGGGAGGAACGGGGTTGAGACCCAGTACTTC.

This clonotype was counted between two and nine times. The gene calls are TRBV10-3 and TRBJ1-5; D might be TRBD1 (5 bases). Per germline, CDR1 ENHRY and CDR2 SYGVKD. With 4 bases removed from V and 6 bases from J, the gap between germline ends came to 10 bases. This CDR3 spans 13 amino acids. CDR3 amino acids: CAISAGVSQPQHF. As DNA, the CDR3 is TGTGCCATCAGTGCGGGGGTGAGTCAGCCCCAGCATTTT.

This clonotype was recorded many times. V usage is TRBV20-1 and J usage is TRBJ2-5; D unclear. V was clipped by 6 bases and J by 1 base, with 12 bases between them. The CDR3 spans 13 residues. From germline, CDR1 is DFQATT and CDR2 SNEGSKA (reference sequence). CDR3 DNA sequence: TGCAGTGCCCCAAGGGATTTCCAAGAGACCCAGTACTTC. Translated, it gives CSAPRDFQETQYF.

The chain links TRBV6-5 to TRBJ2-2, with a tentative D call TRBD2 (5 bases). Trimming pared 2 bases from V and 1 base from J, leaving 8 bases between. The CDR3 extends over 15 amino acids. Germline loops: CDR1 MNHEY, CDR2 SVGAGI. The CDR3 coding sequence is TGTGCCAGCAGTTACAGAGCGGAGAACACCGGGGAGCTGTTTTTT. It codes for CASSYRAENTGELFF.

The CDR3 sequence: CASSLWRRERNEQFF. The CDR3 coding sequence is TGTGCCAGCAGCTTGTGGAGGCGGGAGAGAAATGAGCAGTTCTTC. The rearrangement links TRBV7-6 to TRBJ2-1, with TRBD2 matching over 7 bases. V shed 3 bases and J 7 bases; nucleotides not matched to a gene: 9. CDR1 is SGHVS and CDR2 is FNYEAQ in the germline V gene. The CDR3 loop spans 15 amino acids.

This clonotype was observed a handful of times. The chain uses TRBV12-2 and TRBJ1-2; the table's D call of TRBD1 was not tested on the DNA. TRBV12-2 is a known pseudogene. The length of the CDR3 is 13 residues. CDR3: CASRFRDRDIYTF. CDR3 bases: TGTGCAAGTCGCTTCCGGGACAGGGATATCTACACCTTC.

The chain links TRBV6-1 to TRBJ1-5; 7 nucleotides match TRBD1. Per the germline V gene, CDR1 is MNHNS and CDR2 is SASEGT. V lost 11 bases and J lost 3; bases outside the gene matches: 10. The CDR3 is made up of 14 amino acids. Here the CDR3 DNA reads TGTGCCGTGGCCCGACAGGGAACCAATCAGCCCCAGCATTTT. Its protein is CAVARQGTNQPQHF.

The CDR3 coding sequence is TGTGCCAGCTCACCCCGGGGCAGGGGGTACCAAGAGACCCAGTACTTC. Translated: CASSPRGRGYQETQYF. The rearrangement links TRBV18 to TRBJ2-5; 7 bases agree with TRBD1. V shed 3 bases, J shed 0 bases, and the junction held 7 bases outside the gene matches. CDR3 length equals 16 residues. Germline V CDR1 and CDR2: KGHSH, LQKENI.